The 9 T cell receptor beta chains below were found in one sample sequenced in a study of blood T cells in healthy people across ages (dated by TCRdb to between 2014 and 2016). Libraries were made using 5' RACE. For sequencing, an Illumina HiSeq 2500 was employed. A second 7 to 11 cycle PCR used a sample-barcoded 5' primer and a J-beta primer mix. The public reads were reanalyzed by TCRdb: fastp trimming at Q25, MiXCR alignment, in-frame beta chains only. Every CDR3 protein is listed once, alongside the most common genes and DNA of its rows. This sample holds approximately 810,000 distinct CDR3 sequences; around 26% were observed only once. Jointly, the top ten make up roughly a sixth of the sample. The sequenced sample was blood. The receptors come from an elderly woman in good health.

This clonotype was seen ten or more times. The chain has TRBV6-2 or TRBV6-3 and TRBJ2-1; D gene unclear. Germline values: CDR1 MNHEY, CDR2 SVGEGT. The CDR3 is 11 residues long. The V gene lost 1 base and the J gene lost 10 bases, with 5 bases spanning the gap. The CDR3: CASSYYKEQFF. In DNA form, the CDR3 reads TGTGCCAGCAGTTACTATAAAGAGCAGTTCTTC.

The V call is TRBV5-1, the J call TRBJ2-7, with D uncertain. The germline CDR1 and CDR2 sequences are SGHRS and YFSETQ. Trimming stripped 4 bases from V and 3 bases from J, with 11 bases between. CDR3 size: 13 residues. CDR3 sequence (DNA): TGCGCCAGCAGCCAACCCCCAGGCTACGAGCAGTACTTC. It codes for CASSQPPGYEQYF.

This clonotype showed up just a few times. The chain has TRBV7-2 and TRBJ1-6; 8 nucleotides align to TRBD1. The V and J ends lost 5 bases and 8 bases, in that order; junction bases with no gene match: 8. The CDR3 extends over 15 amino acids. Germline lookup yields CDR1 SGHTA and CDR2 FQGNSA. The CDR3 reads CASSTRQGNHSPLHF. The CDR3 DNA sequence: TGTGCCAGCAGCACCCGACAGGGGAATCATTCACCCCTCCACTTT.

The chain employs TRBV20-1 and TRBJ2-5; the match to TRBD2 covers 9 bases. This CDR3 is built from 15 residues. The trim removed 0 bases at V and 3 bases at J, leaving 5 bases unmatched. Germline CDR1 is DFQATT and CDR2 is SNEGSKA (reference sequence). CDR3 amino acids: CSARDAGGVKETQYF. CDR3 nucleotide sequence: TGCAGTGCTAGAGATGCGGGGGGGGTAAAAGAGACCCAGTACTTC.

Note on this clonotype: With a much larger clone just one base away, this may be a read error. The chain combines TRBV7-9 with TRBJ2-1; 9 nucleotides align to TRBD2. The V gene's germline CDR1 is SEHNR and CDR2 FQNEAQ (reference sequence). V shed 5 bases, J shed 13 bases, and the junction held 12 bases outside the gene matches. The CDR3 has 14 residues. The CDR3 coding sequence is TGTGCCAGCAGCGAAAGCGGGGGGAGAGAGACCCAGTTCTTC. This sequence encodes CASSESGGRETQFF.

This clonotype came up a few times. A much larger clone lies a single base off, so this may be a read error. This chain uses TRBV6-4 with TRBJ2-1, with 7 bases that match TRBD2. With V trimmed by 5 bases and J by 10 bases, 23 bases remained unmatched. The CDR3 sequence is 18 residues long. Germline V gives CDR1 MRHNA, CDR2 SNTAGT. The CDR3 DNA reads TGTGCCAGCAGTCGTCACAGCGGGGAGATTACAATGAGAGGCGAGCAGTTCTTC. Translating gives CASSRHSGEITMRGEQFF.

The chain links TRBV12-3 or TRBV12-4 to TRBJ1-6, with 7 positions matching TRBD1. The CDR3 totals 13 residues. V shed 7 bases and J 7 bases; nucleotides not matched to a gene: 4. CDR3 amino acids: CASTTGPNSPLHF. CDR3 DNA: TGTGCCAGCACGACAGGGCCCAATTCACCCCTCCACTTT.

Comments on this clonotype: At one end the junction does not follow the germline gene, possibly because of a read error. This sequence joins TRBV11-2 and TRBJ2-2; D possibly corresponds to TRBD1 (6 bases). Germline loops: CDR1 SGHAT, CDR2 FQNNGV. The CDR3 consists of 16 residues. CDR3 sequence: CASSLVQGANTGERFF. The CDR3 DNA follows: TGTGCCAGCAGCTTGGTACAGGGCGCGAACACCGGGGAGCGGTTTTTT. The full variable domain, in which reference TRBV11-2 and TRBJ2-2 provide the parts outside the CDR3, is EAGVAQSPRYKIIEKRQSVAFWCNPISGHATLYWYQQILGQGPKLLIQFQNNGVVDDSQLPKDRFSAERLKGVDSTLKIQPAKLEDSAVYLCASSLVQGANTGERFFGEGSRLTVL.

This clonotype was observed a handful of times. The gene calls are TRBV21-1 and TRBJ1-2. TRBV21-1 is a known pseudogene. The length of the CDR3 is 15 residues. CDR3 nucleotide sequence: TGTGCCGGCAGCAAAAGGCCAGGCAATAATCATGGCTACACCTTC. Protein product: CAGSKRPGNNHGYTF.